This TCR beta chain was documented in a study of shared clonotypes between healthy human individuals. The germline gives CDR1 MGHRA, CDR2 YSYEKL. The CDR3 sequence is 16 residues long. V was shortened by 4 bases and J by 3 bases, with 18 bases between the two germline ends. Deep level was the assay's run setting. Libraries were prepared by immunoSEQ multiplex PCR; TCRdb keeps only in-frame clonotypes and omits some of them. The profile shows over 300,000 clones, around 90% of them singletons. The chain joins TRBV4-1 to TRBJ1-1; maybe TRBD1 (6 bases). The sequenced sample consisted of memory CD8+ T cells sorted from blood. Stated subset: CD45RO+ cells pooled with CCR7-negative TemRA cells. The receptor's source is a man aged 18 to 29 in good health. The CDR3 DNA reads TGCGCCAGCAGCCCGAATGAGGGGGTGGATGACACTGAAGCTTTCTTT. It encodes CASSPNEGVDDTEAFF.